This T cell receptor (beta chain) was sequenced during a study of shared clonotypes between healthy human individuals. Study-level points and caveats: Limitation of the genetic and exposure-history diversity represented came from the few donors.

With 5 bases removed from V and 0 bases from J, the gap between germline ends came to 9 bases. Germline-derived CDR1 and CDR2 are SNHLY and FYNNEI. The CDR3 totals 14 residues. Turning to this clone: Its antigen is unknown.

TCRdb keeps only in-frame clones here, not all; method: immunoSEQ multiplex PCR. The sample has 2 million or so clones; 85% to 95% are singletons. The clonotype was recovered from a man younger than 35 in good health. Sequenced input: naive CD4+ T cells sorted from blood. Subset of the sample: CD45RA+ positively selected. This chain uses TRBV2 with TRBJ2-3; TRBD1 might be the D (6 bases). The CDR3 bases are TGTGCCAGCAGTTGGACAGAGAGCACAGATACGCAGTATTTT. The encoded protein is CASSWTESTDTQYF.